This TCR beta chain was recovered during a study of T-cell reconstitution after alpha-beta-depleted transplantation in children. Findings of the study overall: Some patients owed their high day-60 TCRbeta diversity to surviving recipient T cells and thymic progenitors. Several hundred expanded graft clones reportedly were the source of alpha-beta T cells about two months after transplant. Once a year had passed after transplant, T-cell counts and diversity came mostly from newly produced T cells.

The junction had 8 bases not matched to a gene; V was cut back by 6 bases and J by 4 bases. This CDR3 contains 14 residues. The germline gives CDR1 KGHDR, CDR2 SFDVKD. Regarding this clonotype: The antigen is undetermined.

Unique molecular identifiers were incorporated when the TCRbeta library was constructed. One entry per CDR3 protein, called by TCRdb with MiXCR from the PCR reads. The table has around 450,000 distinct CDR3 sequences, about 17% seen once; the top ten hold 25% to 30%. The sample consisted of PBMCs, mostly from graft donor cells, taken 360 days after TCRalphabeta/CD19-depleted stem cell transplant. The sequence derives from a boy in the first two years of life who had a stem cell transplant for Wiskott-Aldrich syndrome, so the T cells may come from the graft donor. V and J are TRBV24-1 and TRBJ2-7; 7 positions agree with TRBD2. CDR3 DNA sequence: TGTGCCACCAGTAAAGCGGGACCCCCTTACGAGCAGTACTTC. The encoded protein is CATSKAGPPYEQYF.